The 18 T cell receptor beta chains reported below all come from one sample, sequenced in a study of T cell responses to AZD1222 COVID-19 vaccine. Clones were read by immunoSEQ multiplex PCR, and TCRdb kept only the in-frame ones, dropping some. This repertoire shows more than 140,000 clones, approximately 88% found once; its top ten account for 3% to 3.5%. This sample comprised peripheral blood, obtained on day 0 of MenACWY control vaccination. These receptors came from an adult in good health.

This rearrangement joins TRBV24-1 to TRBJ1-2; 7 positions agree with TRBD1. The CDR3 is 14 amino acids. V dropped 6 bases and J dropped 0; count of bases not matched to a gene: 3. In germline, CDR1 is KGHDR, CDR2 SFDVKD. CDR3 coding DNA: TGTGCCACCAGTAGAGGGACAGCTAACTATGGCTACACCTTC. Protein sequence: CATSRGTANYGYTF.

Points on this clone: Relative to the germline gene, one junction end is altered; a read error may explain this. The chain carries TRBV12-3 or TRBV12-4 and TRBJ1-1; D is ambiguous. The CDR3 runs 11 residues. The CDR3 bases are TGTGCCAGCAGCTCGAACCCTGAAGCTTTCTTT. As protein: CASSSNPEAFF.

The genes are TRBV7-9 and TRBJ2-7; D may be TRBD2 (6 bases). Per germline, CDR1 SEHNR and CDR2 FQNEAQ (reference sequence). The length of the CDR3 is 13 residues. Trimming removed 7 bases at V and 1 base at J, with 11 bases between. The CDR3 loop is CASTPGTSYEQYF. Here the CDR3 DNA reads TGTGCCAGCACCCCCGGGACTTCCTACGAGCAGTACTTC.

Here the CDR3 reads CASRVSGSTEAFF. The CDR3 DNA reads as TGTGCCAGTAGAGTTTCAGGGAGCACTGAAGCTTTCTTT. The chain links TRBV19 to TRBJ1-1, with a possible D match to TRBD1 (5 bases). Germline V gene lookup returns CDR1 LNHDA and CDR2 SQIVND (reference sequence). There are 13 residues in the CDR3. Trimming cost V 6 bases and J 4 bases, with 12 bases left between them.

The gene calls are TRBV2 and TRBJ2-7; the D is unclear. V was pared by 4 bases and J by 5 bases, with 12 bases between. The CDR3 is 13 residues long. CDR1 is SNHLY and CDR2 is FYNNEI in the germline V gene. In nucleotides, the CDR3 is TGTGCCAGCAGTGTTTCTAGTAGGCACGAGCAGTACTTC. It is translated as CASSVSSRHEQYF.

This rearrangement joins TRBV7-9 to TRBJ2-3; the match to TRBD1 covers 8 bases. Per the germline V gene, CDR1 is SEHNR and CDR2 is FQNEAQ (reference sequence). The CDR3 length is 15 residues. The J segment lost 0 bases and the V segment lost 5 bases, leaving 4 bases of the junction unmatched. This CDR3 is CASSRQGRSTDTQYF. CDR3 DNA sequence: TGTGCCAGCAGCCGACAGGGGAGGAGCACAGATACGCAGTATTTT.

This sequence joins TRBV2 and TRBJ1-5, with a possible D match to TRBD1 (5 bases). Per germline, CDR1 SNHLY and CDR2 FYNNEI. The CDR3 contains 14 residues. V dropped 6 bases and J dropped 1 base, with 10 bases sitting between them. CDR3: CASSETESNQPQHF. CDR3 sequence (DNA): TGTGCCAGCAGCGAGACAGAGAGCAATCAGCCCCAGCATTTT.

CDR3 DNA sequence: TGTGCCAGCAGCTTAGGAGCCCTAGGGAACACCGGGGAGCTGTTTTTT. Translation gives CASSLGALGNTGELFF. The chain links TRBV7-8 to TRBJ2-2; D is unresolved. The CDR3 totals 16 residues. Germline CDR1 is SGHVS and CDR2 is FQNEAQ. Trimming removed 1 base at V and 1 base at J, with 10 bases between.

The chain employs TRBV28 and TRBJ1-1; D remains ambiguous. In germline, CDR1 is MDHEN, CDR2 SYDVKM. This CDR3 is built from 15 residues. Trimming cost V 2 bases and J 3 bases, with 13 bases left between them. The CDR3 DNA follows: TGTGCCAGCAGTTTACTAAGGGCCCGCGACACTGAAGCTTTCTTT. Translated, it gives CASSLLRARDTEAFF.

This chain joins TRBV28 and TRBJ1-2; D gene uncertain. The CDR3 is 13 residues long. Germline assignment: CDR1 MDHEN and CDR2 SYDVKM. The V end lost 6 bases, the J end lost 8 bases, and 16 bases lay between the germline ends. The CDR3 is CASSLGPVSGYTF. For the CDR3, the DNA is TGTGCCAGCAGCCTCGGACCAGTTAGCGGCTACACCTTC.

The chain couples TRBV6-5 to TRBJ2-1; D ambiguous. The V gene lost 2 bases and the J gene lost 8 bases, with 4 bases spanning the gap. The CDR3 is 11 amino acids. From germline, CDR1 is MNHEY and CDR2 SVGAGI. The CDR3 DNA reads TGTGCCAGCAGTTACAGGGATGAGCAGTTCTTC. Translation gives CASSYRDEQFF.

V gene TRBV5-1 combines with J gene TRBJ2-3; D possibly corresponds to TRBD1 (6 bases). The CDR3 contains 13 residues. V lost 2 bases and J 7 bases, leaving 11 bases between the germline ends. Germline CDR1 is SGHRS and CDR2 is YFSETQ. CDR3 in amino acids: CASSFIRGNTQYF. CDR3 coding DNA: TGCGCCAGCAGCTTTATCAGGGGAAATACGCAGTATTTT.

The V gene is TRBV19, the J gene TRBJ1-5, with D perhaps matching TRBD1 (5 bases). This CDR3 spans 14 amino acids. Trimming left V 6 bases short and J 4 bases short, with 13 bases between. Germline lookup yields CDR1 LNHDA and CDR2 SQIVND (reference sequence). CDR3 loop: CASSRGERNQPQHF. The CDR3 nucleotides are TGTGCCAGTAGCCGGGGCGAACGGAATCAGCCCCAGCATTTT.

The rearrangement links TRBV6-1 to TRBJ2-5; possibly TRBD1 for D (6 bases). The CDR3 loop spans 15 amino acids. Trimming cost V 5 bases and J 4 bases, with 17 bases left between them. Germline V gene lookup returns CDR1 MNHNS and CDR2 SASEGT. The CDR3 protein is CASSSQAGVLETQYF. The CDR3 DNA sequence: TGTGCCAGCAGTTCGCAGGCAGGGGTGTTAGAGACCCAGTACTTC.

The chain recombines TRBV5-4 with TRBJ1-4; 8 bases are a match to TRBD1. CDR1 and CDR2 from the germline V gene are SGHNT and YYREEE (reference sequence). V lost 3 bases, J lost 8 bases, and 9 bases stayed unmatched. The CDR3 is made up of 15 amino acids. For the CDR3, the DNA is TGTGCCAGCAGCTCCTCAGGGGGCGCGGGGGAAAAACTGTTTTTT. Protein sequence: CASSSSGGAGEKLFF.

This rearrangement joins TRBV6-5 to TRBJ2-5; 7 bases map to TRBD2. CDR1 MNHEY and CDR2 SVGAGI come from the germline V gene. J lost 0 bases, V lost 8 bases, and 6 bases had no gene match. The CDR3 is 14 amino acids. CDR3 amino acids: CASRGRGYQETQYF. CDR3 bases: TGTGCCAGCCGAGGGAGGGGCTACCAAGAGACCCAGTACTTC.

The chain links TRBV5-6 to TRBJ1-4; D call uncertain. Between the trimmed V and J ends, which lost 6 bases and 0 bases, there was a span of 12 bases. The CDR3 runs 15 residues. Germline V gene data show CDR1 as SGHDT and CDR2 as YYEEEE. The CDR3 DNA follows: TGTGCCAGCAACATTTTCGGGGCAACTAATGAAAAACTGTTTTTT. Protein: CASNIFGATNEKLFF.

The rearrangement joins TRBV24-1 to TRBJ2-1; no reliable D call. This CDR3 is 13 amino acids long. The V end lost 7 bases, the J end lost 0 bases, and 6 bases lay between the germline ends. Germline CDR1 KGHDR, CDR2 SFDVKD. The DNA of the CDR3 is TGTGCCACCAGGGGAAGCTCCTACAATGAGCAGTTCTTC. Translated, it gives CATRGSSYNEQFF.